These 6 T cell receptor beta chains share one sample of origin, sequenced in a study of CD8 T cells in Susac syndrome. Random hexamers were used to reverse transcribe the RNA input (roughly 0.5 to 1 ug). Each CDR3 protein is one row after TCRdb ran MiXCR on the immunoSEQ multiplex PCR reads. The repertoire has a few hundred thousand distinct CDR3 sequences, more than 70% of them found once; the top ten carry 0.12%. Source material: CD8+ T cells from PBMCs. All receptors derive from a human donor with multiple sclerosis.

As DNA, the CDR3 is TGTGCCAGCAGTTACTACGGGAGCGAGCAGTACTTC. Amino acids: CASSYYGSEQYF. The chain links TRBV6-5 to TRBJ2-7; D is perhaps TRBD2 (6 bases). Per the germline V gene, CDR1 is MNHEY and CDR2 is SVGAGI. V gave up 1 base and J gave up 6 bases, with 7 bases separating them. The CDR3 runs 12 residues.

The V call is TRBV27, the J call TRBJ2-1; TRBD2 agrees at 7 bases. The V gene end was trimmed by 2 bases and the J gene end by 6 bases; junction bases not matched to a gene: 4. The CDR3 extends over 14 amino acids. Per germline, CDR1 MNHEY and CDR2 SMNVEV (reference sequence). CDR3 DNA: TGTGCCAGCAGTTTAGGGAGGGGATTCAATGAGCAGTTCTTC. Translating it yields CASSLGRGFNEQFF.

This clonotype was seen only once. The chain couples TRBV6-1 to TRBJ1-5, with 7 bases matching TRBD1. Trimming removed 10 bases from V and 9 bases from J; junction bases left unmatched: 18. CDR3 size: 15 residues. CDR1 and CDR2 from the germline V gene are MNHNS and SASEGT. CDR3 coding DNA: TGTGCCATCGGTAAAGCCGGGACAGAGAGTTCGCCCCAGCATTTT. As protein: CAIGKAGTESSPQHF.

This chain uses TRBV7-8 with TRBJ2-5, with D perhaps given as TRBD1 or TRBD2 (5 bases each). Germline V lookup: CDR1 SGHVS, CDR2 FQNEAQ. This CDR3 comprises 15 residues. V lost 7 bases to trimming and J lost 4 bases, with 19 bases between them. This chain's CDR3 is CASNRDPSPPETQYF. The CDR3 coding sequence is TGTGCCAGCAACCGGGACCCCAGCCCTCCAGAGACCCAGTACTTC.

V is TRBV27 and J is TRBJ1-5, with D perhaps matching TRBD1 (6 bases). Germline V gene lookup returns CDR1 MNHEY and CDR2 SMNVEV (reference sequence). Trimming shortened V by 8 bases and J by 7 bases, and 18 bases separated the two germline ends. The CDR3 spans 14 residues. This chain's CDR3 is CASGLSGAGQPQHF. The DNA of the CDR3 is TGTGCCAGCGGCCTCTCAGGGGCTGGCCAGCCCCAGCATTTT.

The chain carries TRBV6-5 and TRBJ2-1, with a tentative D call TRBD2 (6 bases). V lost 7 bases and J 3 bases, leaving 13 bases between the germline ends. Germline CDR1 MNHEY, CDR2 SVGAGI. CDR3 length: 14 residues. The CDR3: CASNQGGDYNEQFF. CDR3 DNA sequence: TGTGCCAGCAACCAAGGAGGGGACTACAATGAGCAGTTCTTC.